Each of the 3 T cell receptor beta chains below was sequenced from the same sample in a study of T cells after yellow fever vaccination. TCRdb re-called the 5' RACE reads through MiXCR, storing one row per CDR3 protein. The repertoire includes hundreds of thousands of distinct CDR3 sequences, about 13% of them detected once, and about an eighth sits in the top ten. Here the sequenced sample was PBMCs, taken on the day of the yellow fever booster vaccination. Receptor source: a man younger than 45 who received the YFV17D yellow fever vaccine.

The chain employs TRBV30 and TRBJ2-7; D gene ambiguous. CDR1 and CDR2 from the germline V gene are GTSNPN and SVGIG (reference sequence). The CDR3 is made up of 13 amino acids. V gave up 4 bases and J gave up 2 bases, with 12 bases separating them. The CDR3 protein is CAWTLNQAYEQYF. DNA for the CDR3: TGTGCCTGGACCCTCAACCAAGCCTACGAGCAGTACTTC.

This chain's CDR3 is CASSLDTSTDTQYF. The CDR3 DNA sequence: TGTGCCAGCAGCTTGGACACGAGCACAGATACGCAGTATTTT. This chain uses TRBV7-6 with TRBJ2-3, with D perhaps TRBD1 (5 bases). From germline, CDR1 is SGHVS and CDR2 FNYEAQ. CDR3 length: 14 residues. V was cut by 3 bases and J by 0 bases, with 7 bases left in between.

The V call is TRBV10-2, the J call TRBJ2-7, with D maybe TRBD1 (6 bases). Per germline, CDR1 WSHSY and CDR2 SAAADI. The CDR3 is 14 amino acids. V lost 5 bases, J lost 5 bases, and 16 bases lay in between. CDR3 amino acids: CASSLQGPWDEQYF. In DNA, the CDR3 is TGCGCCAGCAGTCTACAGGGCCCGTGGGACGAGCAGTACTTC.